One sample yielded the 15 T cell receptor beta chains listed below, sequenced in a study of cytomegalovirus exposure and HLA in healthy donors. This PCR relied on a set of 60 Vbeta primers and 13 Jbeta primers. Sequencing used immunoSEQ multiplex PCR; TCRdb keeps in-frame clones, though not all of them. This table holds some 93,000 clones, 9.4% found once. The sample taken for sequencing was PBMCs. These receptor sequences come from a man in his fifties or sixties in good health and CMV-seropositive.

The chain is built from TRBV27 and TRBJ2-2; no clear D gene. The germline V gene encodes CDR1 MNHEY and CDR2 SMNVEV (reference sequence). The CDR3 has 13 residues. V lost 6 bases and J lost 1, with 6 bases in between. In DNA, the CDR3 is TGTGCCAGCAGGCCAGAGAACACCGGGGAGCTGTTTTTT. Translating gives CASRPENTGELFF.

The table lists this clone with a few counts. The chain links TRBV7-9 to TRBJ1-6; 7 bases are shared with TRBD1. The germline gives CDR1 SEHNR, CDR2 FQNEAQ (reference sequence). This CDR3 has 16 residues. Trimming took 4 bases from V and 7 from J; bases not matched to a gene: 10. CDR3 nucleotide sequence: TGTGCCAGCAGCTCCAAAGGGGGCGCAGGCAATTCACCCCTCCACTTT. Its protein product is CASSSKGGAGNSPLHF. Variable domain in full (rest from reference TRBV7-9 and TRBJ1-6): DTGVSQNPRHKITKRGQNVTFRCDPISEHNRLYWYRQTLGQGPEFLTYFQNEAQLEKSRLLSDRFSAERPKGSFSTLEIQRTEQGDSAMYLCASSSKGGAGNSPLHFGNGTRLTVT.

The CDR3 nucleotides are TGTGCCAGCAGCCCGGGACAGGGCCCCATCACAGATACGCAGTATTTT. This sequence encodes CASSPGQGPITDTQYF. V and J are TRBV5-4 and TRBJ2-3; 9 bases map to TRBD1. V dropped 4 bases and J dropped 2; count of bases not matched to a gene: 8. Germline V gives CDR1 SGHNT, CDR2 YYREEE (reference sequence). This CDR3 region has 16 residues.

V and J are TRBV25-1 and TRBJ2-2; 7 positions match TRBD1. V lost 8 bases, J lost 1 base, and 4 bases stayed unmatched. Germline V gives CDR1 MGHDK, CDR2 SYGVNS. This CDR3 is built from 14 residues. The CDR3 reads CASGHRGNTGELFF. The DNA for the CDR3 is TGTGCCAGCGGCCACAGGGGGAACACCGGGGAGCTGTTTTTT. Full variable domain (rest looked up from reference TRBV25-1 and TRBJ2-2): EADIYQTPRYLVIGTGKKITLECSQTMGHDKMYWYQQDPGMELHLIHYSYGVNSTEKGDLSSESTVSRIRTEHFPLTLESARPSHTSQYLCASGHRGNTGELFFGEGSRLTVL.

This clone has just a few counts. The chain combines TRBV6-6 with TRBJ2-3, with D possibly matching TRBD2 (6 bases). The CDR3 spans 14 residues. V lost 6 bases and J lost 2, with 12 bases in between. Per the germline V gene, CDR1 is MNHNY and CDR2 is SVGAGI (reference sequence). In nucleotides, the CDR3 is TGTGCCAGCAGGCGGGGAGAAGACACAGATACGCAGTATTTT. Amino acid sequence: CASRRGEDTDTQYF.

This rearrangement joins TRBV29-1 to TRBJ2-5, with a tentative D call TRBD1 (6 bases). Germline CDR1 reads SQVTM; CDR2 reads ANQGSEA. The CDR3 totals 11 residues. Trimming took 6 bases from V and 4 from J, leaving 9 bases between them. The CDR3 DNA follows: TGCAGCGTGACAGGATTAGAGACCCAGTACTTC. Protein product: CSVTGLETQYF.

This chain connects TRBV2 to TRBJ2-1; 12 nucleotides agree with TRBD2. The CDR3 covers 17 residues. The junction had 7 bases not matched to a gene; V was cut back by 3 bases and J by 4 bases. Germline V gene sequence: CDR1 SNHLY, CDR2 FYNNEI. CDR3 bases: TGTGCCAGCAGTGAGTCTAGCGGGAGGGCCGGTTACAATGAGCAGTTCTTC. Protein sequence: CASSESSGRAGYNEQFF. Using reference TRBV2 and TRBJ2-1 for the parts outside the CDR3, the full variable domain is EPEVTQTPSHQVTQMGQEVILRCVPISNHLYFYWYRQILGQKVEFLVSFYNNEISEKSEIFDDQFSVERPDGSNFTLKIRSTKLEDSAMYFCASSESSGRAGYNEQFFGPGTRLTVL.

In its sample, this clone was seen a few times. The chain links TRBV7-2 to TRBJ2-1; possible D gene TRBD2, 6 bases. V was pared by 1 base and J by 0 bases, with 7 bases between. The CDR3 consists of 15 residues. CDR1 is SGHTA, CDR2 FQGNSA, per germline. The CDR3 DNA sequence: TGTGCCAGCAGCTTAGGGCGGGGCTCCTACAATGAGCAGTTCTTC. Its translation is CASSLGRGSYNEQFF.

For the CDR3, the DNA is TGTGCCAGCAGTCGCGAAGCGGGAAATCAGCCCCAGCATTTT. This gives the protein CASSREAGNQPQHF. The rearrangement links TRBV27 to TRBJ1-5, with no clear D. CDR1 is MNHEY and CDR2 is SMNVEV in the germline V gene (reference sequence). Trimming took off 5 bases at V and 4 bases at J, with 12 bases between the two ends. The CDR3 totals 14 residues.

The chain employs TRBV5-4 and TRBJ2-7; 8 bases map to TRBD2. J gave up 4 bases and V 2 bases, and 2 bases lay outside the gene matches. The CDR3 loop spans 13 amino acids. The germline gives CDR1 SGHNT, CDR2 YYREEE (reference sequence). The CDR3 DNA sequence: TGTGCCAGCAGCTTCGGACTAGCATACGAGCAGTACTTC. This translates into CASSFGLAYEQYF.

This clone has only a few counts. J is TRBJ1-2 and V is TRBV5-1; TRBD1 matches 7 bases. Trimming removed 4 bases from V and 4 bases from J; junction bases left unmatched: 10. Germline V gives CDR1 SGHRS, CDR2 YFSETQ. This CDR3 comprises 15 residues. This chain's CDR3 is CASSQLGQAFYGYTF. CDR3 DNA sequence: TGCGCCAGCAGCCAACTCGGACAGGCTTTCTATGGCTACACCTTC.

The chain recombines TRBV5-4 with TRBJ2-1; D is uncertain. The CDR3 is 11 amino acids. Germline V gene data show CDR1 as SGHNT and CDR2 as YYREEE (reference sequence). Deletions cut 4 bases from V and 13 bases from J, with 12 bases between. The CDR3 sequence is CASSNGRGQFF. The CDR3 DNA reads as TGTGCCAGCAGCAATGGCCGAGGCCAGTTCTTC.

This rearrangement joins TRBV4-2 to TRBJ2-5, with D uncertain. The germline CDR1 and CDR2 sequences are LGHNA and YNFKEQ. This CDR3 has 15 amino acids. The germline V and J ends were trimmed by 0 bases and 2 bases, with 10 bases remaining between them. CDR3 amino acids: CASSQEGSEQETQYF. The CDR3 nucleotides read TGTGCCAGCAGCCAAGAAGGAAGCGAGCAAGAGACCCAGTACTTC.

This clone was picked up one time. The chain combines TRBV28 with TRBJ2-1; D is possibly TRBD1 (5 bases). V lost 3 bases to trimming and J lost 3 bases, with 15 bases between them. The CDR3 consists of 16 residues. Germline V gene data show CDR1 as MDHEN and CDR2 as SYDVKM. For the CDR3, the DNA is TGTGCCAGCAGTTTCTGGGGCACAACAGACTACAATGAGCAGTTCTTC. This encodes CASSFWGTTDYNEQFF.

This clone was found a few times. This chain joins TRBV18 and TRBJ1-1; TRBD1 matches 8 bases. Germline CDR1 reads KGHSH; CDR2 reads LQKENI. After removal of 4 bases from V and 2 bases from J, the junction contained 9 bases not matched to a gene. CDR3 length: 16 residues. CDR3 sequence: CASSLAAGGFNTEAFF. The CDR3 nucleotides are TGTGCCAGCTCACTGGCGGCAGGGGGCTTCAACACTGAAGCTTTCTTT. Together with reference TRBV18 and TRBJ1-1, the CDR3 gives the full variable domain: NAGVMQNPRHLVRRRGQEARLRCSPMKGHSHVYWYRQLPEEGLKFMVYLQKENIIDESGMPKERFSAEFPKEGPSILRIQQVVRGDSAAYFCASSLAAGGFNTEAFFGQGTRLTVV.